This T cell receptor beta chain was captured in a study of blood T cell repertoires in COVID-19. In the study overall: Spain, Italy and the United States supplied samples that represented acute and convalescent COVID-19. Sample material is recorded as cDNA or gDNA derived from T cells, B-cell-depleted T cells, or PBMCs.

Original handling: Amplified reference gene primers provided the basis for estimating nucleated cell counts. The assay was immunoSEQ multiplex PCR, and TCRdb's table has in-frame clones only and misses some. For V, J and clone size, that table is used; D and trimming come from the DNA. The sample shows 200,000 to 250,000 clones, more than 75% of them seen only once. V shed 2 bases and J shed 5 bases, with 15 bases lying between them. In germline, CDR1 is LGHDT, CDR2 YNNKEL (reference sequence). This CDR3 is 15 amino acids long. This chain joins TRBV3-1 (or the pseudogene TRBV3-2) and TRBJ1-2; D unresolved. Sequenced sample: peripheral blood. The clonotype comes from a man older than 75 with acute or convalescent COVID-19. The CDR3 region is CASSQFSSPLYGYTF. The CDR3 DNA follows: TGTGCCAGCAGCCAATTCAGTTCTCCACTATATGGCTACACCTTC.